Listed below are T cell receptor beta chains from one sample, sequenced in a study of TIL therapy for anti-PD-1-resistant metastatic lung cancer. Method: immunoSEQ multiplex PCR; TCRdb's copy keeps in-frame clones and lacks some. The data hold tens of thousands of clones, with 70% to 90% observed a single time. Sample: blood, taken at baseline. Receptors were obtained from a person between 25 and 79 years old with non-small cell lung cancer. Each CDR3 is given with its conserved first and last residue. Each record gives: V gene, D gene, clone size, J gene, CDR3 protein, CDR3 DNA. D genes are given only for firm matches. Part of the rows lack a size; the others show once, few, many or a class for expanded clones.

V gene: TRBV4-3
D gene: NA
clone size: NA
J gene: TRBJ1-4
CDR3 protein: CASSQVQGYGTNEKLFF
CDR3 DNA: TGCGCCAGCAGCCAAGTACAGGGCTATGGGACTAATGAAAAACTGTTTTTT

V gene: TRBV12-2
D gene: NA
clone size: NA
J gene: TRBJ1-2
CDR3 protein: CASRAGARHYGYTF
CDR3 DNA: TGTGCATCTAGGGCGGGGGCGCGTCACTATGGCTACACCTTC

V gene: TRBV28
D gene: TRBD1
clone size: NA
J gene: TRBJ1-5
CDR3 protein: CASSTSQGLSNQPQHF
CDR3 DNA: TGTGCCAGCAGTACTTCACAGGGGTTAAGCAATCAGCCCCAGCATTTT

V gene: TRBV28
D gene: NA
clone size: NA
J gene: TRBJ2-1
CDR3 protein: CASRKGRWSYNEQFF
CDR3 DNA: TGTGCCAGCAGGAAGGGTCGCTGGTCCTACAATGAGCAGTTCTTC

V gene: TRBV10-3
D gene: TRBD1
clone size: NA
J gene: TRBJ2-1
CDR3 protein: CAISDWGTGVVEQFF
CDR3 DNA: TGTGCCATCAGTGACTGGGGGACAGGGGTAGTTGAGCAGTTCTTC

V gene: TRBV6-2/TRBV6-3
D gene: TRBD1
clone size: NA
J gene: TRBJ1-2
CDR3 protein: CASSYSPGQGIVYGYTF
CDR3 DNA: TGTGCCAGCAGTTACTCGCCAGGACAGGGGATTGTCTATGGCTACACCTTC

V gene: TRBV4-3
D gene: NA
clone size: NA
J gene: TRBJ1-6
CDR3 protein: CASSQRAGAGNSPLHF
CDR3 DNA: TGCGCCAGCAGCCAAAGGGCAGGGGCCGGGAATTCACCCCTCCACTTT

V gene: TRBV27
D gene: TRBD2
clone size: NA
J gene: TRBJ2-5
CDR3 protein: CASRPGLVLETQYF
CDR3 DNA: TGTGCCAGCAGACCGGGACTAGTTTTAGAGACCCAGTACTTC

V gene: TRBV28
D gene: TRBD2
clone size: NA
J gene: TRBJ2-5
CDR3 protein: CASSSPDSGKTQYF
CDR3 DNA: TGTGCCAGCAGTTCCCCCGACAGCGGGAAGACCCAGTACTTC

V gene: TRBV28
D gene: TRBD2
clone size: few
J gene: TRBJ2-2
CDR3 protein: CASSLHGRAGELFF
CDR3 DNA: TGTGCCAGCAGTTTACACGGGAGGGCCGGGGAGCTGTTTTTT

V gene: TRBV7-9
D gene: NA
clone size: NA
J gene: TRBJ2-5
CDR3 protein: CASPSLPGEELETQYF
CDR3 DNA: TGTGCCAGCCCCTCACTACCCGGGGAGGAATTGGAGACCCAGTACTTC

V gene: TRBV24-1
D gene: NA
clone size: NA
J gene: TRBJ2-2
CDR3 protein: CATQPSANTGELFF
CDR3 DNA: TGTGCCACGCAACCATCAGCGAACACCGGGGAGCTGTTTTTT

V gene: TRBV11-3
D gene: NA
clone size: NA
J gene: TRBJ2-4
CDR3 protein: CASSRRDQAKNIQYF
CDR3 DNA: TGTGCCAGCAGCCGCCGGGATCAGGCCAAAAACATTCAGTACTTC

V gene: TRBV6-2/TRBV6-3
D gene: NA
clone size: NA
J gene: TRBJ2-7
CDR3 protein: CASSYTDPQIEQYF
CDR3 DNA: TGTGCCAGCAGTTACACCGACCCGCAAATCGAGCAGTACTTC

V gene: TRBV7-6
D gene: NA
clone size: NA
J gene: TRBJ2-4
CDR3 protein: CASSLGALRGEAKNIQYF
CDR3 DNA: TGTGCCAGCAGCTTAGGGGCTTTGAGGGGGGAGGCCAAAAACATTCAGTACTTC

V gene: TRBV7-2
D gene: NA
clone size: NA
J gene: TRBJ1-3
CDR3 protein: CASSPYAVPGNTIYF
CDR3 DNA: TGTGCCAGCAGCCCATACGCAGTCCCAGGAAACACCATATATTTT

V gene: TRBV6-5
D gene: NA
clone size: NA
J gene: TRBJ2-7
CDR3 protein: CASSNRQSSYEQYF
CDR3 DNA: TGTGCCAGCAGTAACAGGCAGAGCTCCTACGAGCAGTACTTC

V gene: TRBV7-3
D gene: NA
clone size: few
J gene: TRBJ2-2
CDR3 protein: CASSLRQYTGELFF
CDR3 DNA: TGTGCCAGCAGCTTAAGGCAGTACACCGGGGAGCTGTTTTTT

V gene: TRBV7-9
D gene: TRBD2
clone size: NA
J gene: TRBJ2-7
CDR3 protein: CASSPGGLYEQYF
CDR3 DNA: TGTGCCAGCAGCCCGGGGGGGCTCTACGAGCAGTACTTC

V gene: TRBV6-5
D gene: NA
clone size: NA
J gene: TRBJ1-1
CDR3 protein: CASSYEAGAVEAFF
CDR3 DNA: TGTGCCAGCAGTTACGAGGCGGGGGCCGTGGAAGCTTTCTTT

V gene: TRBV5-3
D gene: NA
clone size: NA
J gene: TRBJ1-2
CDR3 protein: CARSLKASAGYTF
CDR3 DNA: TGTGCCAGAAGCTTGAAGGCGTCGGCTGGCTACACCTTC

V gene: TRBV5-5
D gene: NA
clone size: once
J gene: TRBJ2-5
CDR3 protein: CASSLFTWETQYF
CDR3 DNA: TGTGCCAGCAGCTTGTTTACCTGGGAGACCCAGTACTTC

V gene: TRBV19
D gene: TRBD1
clone size: NA
J gene: TRBJ2-7
CDR3 protein: CASRDRSPEQYF
CDR3 DNA: TGTGCCAGTAGGGACAGGAGTCCCGAGCAGTACTTC

V gene: TRBV30
D gene: NA
clone size: NA
J gene: TRBJ2-1
CDR3 protein: CAWKGLAYNEQFF
CDR3 DNA: TGTGCCTGGAAGGGACTCGCATACAATGAGCAGTTCTTC

V gene: TRBV4-3
D gene: NA
clone size: NA
J gene: TRBJ2-6
CDR3 protein: CASSQSGTSGANVLTF
CDR3 DNA: TGCGCCAGCAGCCAATCAGGGACCTCTGGGGCCAACGTCCTGACTTTC

V gene: TRBV6-5
D gene: NA
clone size: NA
J gene: TRBJ2-1
CDR3 protein: CASSSRDPSYNEQFF
CDR3 DNA: TGTGCCAGCAGTAGCCGGGACCCGTCGTACAATGAGCAGTTCTTC

V gene: TRBV6-2/TRBV6-3
D gene: NA
clone size: NA
J gene: TRBJ2-4
CDR3 protein: CASSYMGLYIQYF
CDR3 DNA: TGTGCCAGCAGTTACATGGGTCTGTACATTCAGTACTTC

V gene: TRBV7-2
D gene: NA
clone size: NA
J gene: TRBJ1-2
CDR3 protein: CASSLGGSYGYTF
CDR3 DNA: TGTGCCAGCAGCTTAGGGGGTAGTTATGGCTACACCTTC

V gene: TRBV4-3
D gene: TRBD2
clone size: NA
J gene: TRBJ2-1
CDR3 protein: CASSQRWGTSGRPESNEQFF
CDR3 DNA: TGCGCCAGCAGCCAACGTTGGGGGACTAGCGGGAGGCCCGAAAGCAATGAGCAGTTCTTC

V gene: TRBV10-2
D gene: TRBD1
clone size: NA
J gene: TRBJ2-5
CDR3 protein: CASRPGQGNQETQYF
CDR3 DNA: TGCGCCAGCAGACCGGGACAGGGGAACCAAGAGACCCAGTACTTC

V gene: TRBV7-2
D gene: TRBD1
clone size: NA
J gene: TRBJ2-7
CDR3 protein: CASSPRQGFYEQYF
CDR3 DNA: TGTGCCAGCAGCCCCAGACAGGGGTTCTACGAGCAGTACTTC

V gene: TRBV30
D gene: NA
clone size: NA
J gene: TRBJ2-7
CDR3 protein: CAWIVEGVSYEQYF
CDR3 DNA: TGTGCCTGGATTGTAGAGGGTGTTTCCTACGAGCAGTACTTC

V gene: TRBV9
D gene: TRBD1
clone size: NA
J gene: TRBJ1-5
CDR3 protein: CASSGGGRGIDQPQHF
CDR3 DNA: TGTGCCAGCAGCGGGGGGGGCAGGGGGATAGACCAGCCCCAGCATTTT

V gene: TRBV27
D gene: TRBD1
clone size: NA
J gene: TRBJ1-5
CDR3 protein: CASSRTGGGNQPQHF
CDR3 DNA: TGTGCCAGCAGCCGCACAGGGGGAGGCAATCAGCCCCAGCATTTT